The 32 T cell receptor beta chains reported below all come from one sample, sequenced in a study of cytomegalovirus exposure and HLA in healthy donors. PCR amplification relied on 60 Vbeta primers (plus 13 Jbeta primers). Measured with immunoSEQ multiplex PCR; TCRdb has only the in-frame clones, and not every one. Recorded here are 130,000 to 150,000 clones; the top ten clones represent approximately 1%. The sequenced sample consisted of PBMCs. The source is a male donor in good health and CMV-seronegative.

This chain uses TRBV6-6 with TRBJ2-7; TRBD1 aligns across 8 bases. CDR1 and CDR2 (germline): MNHNY, SVGAGI (reference sequence). V dropped 2 bases and J dropped 1; count of bases not matched to a gene: 7. CDR3 length equals 16 residues. CDR3 bases: TGTGCCAGCAGTTACGCTGGGGACAGGTTGTCCTACGAGCAGTACTTC. Protein product: CASSYAGDRLSYEQYF.

The chain combines TRBV12-5 with TRBJ2-7, with D possibly TRBD2 on 5 matching bases. The CDR3 totals 14 residues. Trimming cost V 7 bases and J 0 bases, with 13 bases left between them. Germline CDR1 and CDR2: LGHNT and FRNRAP. As DNA, the CDR3 is TGTGCTAGTGCCCCAGACGGGAACTCCTACGAGCAGTACTTC. Protein sequence: CASAPDGNSYEQYF. Full variable domain (rest looked up from reference TRBV12-5 and TRBJ2-7): DARVTQTPRHKVTEMGQEVTMRCQPILGHNTVFWYRQTMMQGLELLAYFRNRAPLDDSGMPKDRFSAEMPDATLATLKIQPSEPRDSAVYFCASAPDGNSYEQYFGPGTRLTVT.

This chain links TRBV29-1 with TRBJ2-2, with 7 bases matching TRBD2. Trimming at V came to 7 bases and at J to 4 bases, leaving 9 bases not matched to a gene. In germline, CDR1 is SQVTM, CDR2 ANQGSEA. The CDR3 consists of 14 residues. CDR3 region: CSASGGGRTGELFF. CDR3 DNA: TGCAGCGCGTCTGGGGGAGGGCGCACCGGGGAGCTGTTTTTT.

V usage is TRBV18 and J usage is TRBJ1-1; 11 bases align to TRBD1. The CDR3 contains 17 residues. The V and J ends lost 0 bases and 4 bases, in that order; junction bases with no gene match: 7. Germline CDR1 reads KGHSH; CDR2 reads LQKENI. CDR3 amino acids: CASSPPGTGGWSTEAFF. In DNA, the CDR3 is TGTGCCAGCTCACCACCCGGGACAGGGGGATGGAGCACTGAAGCTTTCTTT.

This chain uses TRBV11-3 with TRBJ1-1, with 7 bases matching TRBD1. This CDR3 spans 14 amino acids. Trimming cost V 1 base and J 8 bases; bases outside gene matches: 7. Germline loops: CDR1 SGHNT, CDR2 YENEEA. CDR3 protein: CASSLARDSAEAFF. In DNA, the CDR3 is TGTGCCAGCAGCTTAGCGAGGGACAGCGCAGAAGCTTTCTTT.

This chain connects TRBV30 to TRBJ1-5, with a weak D call TRBD1 (5 bases). Germline V gene lookup returns CDR1 GTSNPN and CDR2 SVGIG (reference sequence). CDR3 size: 13 residues. V was clipped by 2 bases and J by 7 bases, with 12 bases between them. The CDR3 region has the DNA TGTGCCTGGAGTTACAGGCGGGAACAGCCCCAGCATTTT. This sequence encodes CAWSYRREQPQHF.

The V gene is TRBV19, the J gene TRBJ2-5; 7 positions agree with TRBD2. CDR1 is LNHDA, CDR2 SQIVND, per germline (reference sequence). The CDR3 sequence is 15 residues long. Trimming took 3 bases from V and 5 from J; bases not matched to a gene: 9. The CDR3 reads CASSMAEGGAETQYF. CDR3 bases: TGTGCCAGTAGTATGGCGGAGGGAGGGGCCGAGACCCAGTACTTC. Drawing the rest from reference TRBV19 and TRBJ2-5, the complete variable domain is DGGITQSPKYLFRKEGQNVTLSCEQNLNHDAMYWYRQDPGQGLRLIYYSQIVNDFQKGDIAEGYSVSREKKESFPLTVTSAQKNPTAFYLCASSMAEGGAETQYFGPGTRLLVL.

The CDR3 sequence is CASSPNGLAQTYEQYF. DNA for the CDR3: TGTGCCAGCAGCCCTAACGGACTAGCACAGACCTACGAGCAGTACTTC. This chain joins TRBV9 and TRBJ2-7; 8 nucleotides match TRBD2. Unmatched junction bases numbered 11, after V lost 4 bases and J lost 2 bases. This CDR3 is built from 16 residues. Germline loops: CDR1 SGDLS, CDR2 YYNGEE.

This chain links TRBV29-1 with TRBJ2-7; D might be TRBD1 (5 bases). Trimming stripped 4 bases from V and 4 bases from J, with 14 bases between. The CDR3 length is 13 residues. Looked up from germline, CDR1 is SQVTM and CDR2 is ANQGSEA. The CDR3 region has the DNA TGCAGCGTTGCCAGGCAGGGCCAATACGAGCAGTACTTC. This encodes CSVARQGQYEQYF.

V gene TRBV7-2 combines with J gene TRBJ2-7, with D uncertain. CDR3 length: 13 residues. The V and J ends lost 2 bases and 4 bases respectively, with 9 bases between them. CDR1 and CDR2 (germline): SGHTA, FQGNSA. CDR3 sequence (DNA): TGTGCCAGCAGCTTAAGCGTCCCTTACGAGCAGTACTTC. Translation gives CASSLSVPYEQYF.

V gene TRBV7-3 combines with J gene TRBJ1-1, with D unclear. Trimming cost V 5 bases and J 5 bases, with 12 bases left between them. CDR1 is SGHTA and CDR2 is FQGTGA in the germline V gene. The CDR3 totals 13 residues. The CDR3 DNA is TGTGCCAGCAGCCCCGCGACGGGAACTGAAGCTTTCTTT. Encoded protein: CASSPATGTEAFF.

The chain carries TRBV9 and TRBJ2-7; the match to TRBD1 covers 7 bases. Germline CDR1 reads SGDLS; CDR2 reads YYNGEE. This CDR3 has 19 residues. The junction had 17 bases not matched to a gene; V was cut back by 2 bases and J by 0 bases. For the CDR3, the DNA is TGTGCCAGCAGCGTCGGCCCCCTTGAAGACAGGGAGCCCTCCTACGAGCAGTACTTC. Its translation: CASSVGPLEDREPSYEQYF.

The genes are TRBV6-6 and TRBJ1-1; D is uncertain. Germline-derived CDR1 and CDR2 are MNHNY and SVGAGI (reference sequence). The CDR3 has 12 residues. Trimming took 5 bases from V and 14 from J, leaving 18 bases between them. CDR3 DNA: TGTGCCAGCAGTCACCCTTTTCGGCGCGGCTTCTTT. Translation: CASSHPFRRGFF.

The CDR3 region is CASSSERSNTEAFF. The CDR3 DNA is TGCGCCAGCAGTTCTGAGAGATCGAACACTGAAGCTTTCTTT. The V gene is TRBV5-1, the J gene TRBJ1-1, with D unresolved. This CDR3 comprises 14 residues. V was cut by 5 bases and J by 1 base, with 12 bases left in between. In germline, CDR1 is SGHRS, CDR2 YFSETQ.

This rearrangement joins TRBV18 to TRBJ1-2, with a possible D match to TRBD1 (5 bases). Trimming took 4 bases from V and 2 from J, leaving 11 bases between them. Germline-derived CDR1 and CDR2 are KGHSH and LQKENI. This CDR3 spans 14 amino acids. CDR3 sequence: CASSRPGKNYGYTF. The CDR3 DNA sequence: TGTGCCAGCTCACGTCCAGGGAAGAACTATGGCTACACCTTC.

The V call is TRBV4-1, the J call TRBJ2-7, with D possibly being TRBD2 (8 bases). CDR3 size: 16 residues. Germline values: CDR1 MGHRA, CDR2 YSYEKL. V was pared by 0 bases and J by 7 bases, with 19 bases between. The CDR3 region is CASSQDSNRGGREQYF. Here the CDR3 DNA reads TGCGCCAGCAGCCAAGATTCAAACAGGGGCGGGAGGGAGCAGTACTTC.

The rearrangement uses TRBV7-9 and TRBJ2-5; TRBD1 agrees at 8 bases. The junction had 10 bases not matched to a gene; V was cut back by 5 bases and J by 8 bases. This CDR3 is 14 amino acids long. Germline CDR1 is SEHNR and CDR2 is FQNEAQ (reference sequence). CDR3 region: CASSHPPGGETQYF. The CDR3 nucleotides are TGTGCCAGCAGCCATCCTCCAGGGGGCGAAACCCAGTACTTC.

This chain connects TRBV4-3 to TRBJ2-5, with 8 bases fitting TRBD2. Germline V lookup: CDR1 LGHNA, CDR2 YSLEER. The CDR3 covers 15 residues. After removal of 3 bases from V and 1 base from J, the junction contained 4 bases not matched to a gene. Here the CDR3 DNA reads TGCGCCAGCAGCCACGGACTAGCCACCCAAGAGACCCAGTACTTC. Residues: CASSHGLATQETQYF.

The chain recombines TRBV11-2 with TRBJ1-2, with TRBD1 as a possible D gene (6 bases). V lost 2 bases to trimming and J lost 4 bases, with 11 bases between them. CDR3 size: 14 residues. Germline V gene sequence: CDR1 SGHAT, CDR2 FQNNGV. DNA for the CDR3: TGTGCCAGCAGCTTATCGGACAGATCCTATGGCTACACCTTC. Encoded protein: CASSLSDRSYGYTF. Full variable domain (rest looked up from reference TRBV11-2 and TRBJ1-2): EAGVAQSPRYKIIEKRQSVAFWCNPISGHATLYWYQQILGQGPKLLIQFQNNGVVDDSQLPKDRFSAERLKGVDSTLKIQPAKLEDSAVYLCASSLSDRSYGYTFGSGTRLTVV.

The rearrangement links TRBV19 to TRBJ1-6; D gene unclear. Looked up from germline, CDR1 is LNHDA and CDR2 is SQIVND (reference sequence). Trimming pared 5 bases from V and 1 base from J, leaving 6 bases between. The CDR3 length is 14 residues. The chain's CDR3 is CASSEESYNSPLHF. CDR3 DNA: TGTGCCAGTAGTGAGGAGTCCTATAATTCACCCCTCCACTTT. The complete variable domain, with remaining parts taken from reference TRBV19 and TRBJ1-6, reads DGGITQSPKYLFRKEGQNVTLSCEQNLNHDAMYWYRQDPGQGLRLIYYSQIVNDFQKGDIAEGYSVSREKKESFPLTVTSAQKNPTAFYLCASSEESYNSPLHFGNGTRLTVT.

The gene calls are TRBV4-2 and TRBJ1-2; TRBD1 is a possible D gene (5 bases). Trimming took 3 bases from V and 4 from J, leaving 15 bases between them. CDR3 size: 15 residues. Per germline, CDR1 LGHNA and CDR2 YNFKEQ. CDR3 DNA: TGTGCCAGCAGCCAGGGGACTGGGAAAACCTATGGCTACACCTTC. Translated: CASSQGTGKTYGYTF.

The J gene is TRBJ1-5, the V gene TRBV6-6; the match to TRBD1 covers 10 bases. Unmatched junction bases numbered 5, after V lost 6 bases and J lost 0 bases. Germline CDR1 MNHNY, CDR2 SVGAGI (reference sequence). This CDR3 is 16 amino acids long. The chain's CDR3 is CASSPGTGVSNQPQHF. CDR3 coding DNA: TGTGCCAGCAGCCCCGGGACAGGGGTTAGCAATCAGCCCCAGCATTTT.

This chain connects TRBV19 to TRBJ1-1; the D is unclear. Trimming removed 4 bases at V and 3 bases at J, with 36 bases between. This CDR3 has 22 amino acids. Germline V gene sequence: CDR1 LNHDA, CDR2 SQIVND (reference sequence). The CDR3 loop reads CASSTTQLGGMITHLTYTEAFF. The DNA of the CDR3 is TGTGCCAGTAGTACCACTCAACTTGGAGGGATGATCACCCATCTTACTTACACTGAAGCTTTCTTT.

The J gene is TRBJ2-1, the V gene TRBV5-1; possibly TRBD1 for D (6 bases). There are 15 residues in the CDR3. Germline loops: CDR1 SGHRS, CDR2 YFSETQ. With 3 bases removed from V and 0 bases from J, the gap between germline ends came to 10 bases. DNA for the CDR3: TGCGCCAGCAGCTGGAGACAGGACTCCTACAATGAGCAGTTCTTC. Its protein is CASSWRQDSYNEQFF.

CDR3 coding DNA: TGCGCCAGCAGCAAGGACGGGGTCGGGTCTGGAAACACCATATATTTT. Protein product: CASSKDGVGSGNTIYF. The chain combines TRBV5-1 with TRBJ1-3; D gene uncertain. The V end was cut by 4 bases, the J end by 1 base, with 15 bases between. Germline CDR1 SGHRS, CDR2 YFSETQ. This CDR3 is 16 amino acids long.

The chain employs TRBV19 and TRBJ1-2; 7 bases are a match to TRBD1. V lost 2 bases to trimming and J lost 2 bases; unmatched junction nucleotides: 5. The CDR3 contains 15 residues. Germline values: CDR1 LNHDA, CDR2 SQIVND (reference sequence). In DNA form, the CDR3 reads TGTGCCAGTAGTATACTAGAACAGGGGAACTATGGCTACACCTTC. Its translation is CASSILEQGNYGYTF.

This rearrangement joins TRBV19 to TRBJ2-7; perhaps TRBD2 as D (7 bases). V lost 5 bases, J lost 4 bases, and 15 bases lay in between. Germline assignment: CDR1 LNHDA and CDR2 SQIVND (reference sequence). This CDR3 has 14 residues. CDR3 loop: CASSLGGGPYEQYF. CDR3 in DNA: TGTGCCAGTAGTTTGGGCGGGGGCCCTTACGAGCAGTACTTC.

The CDR3 DNA reads TGTGCCAGCAGTGCCGGGACATTTCCCTACGAGCAGTACTTC. Residues: CASSAGTFPYEQYF. V is TRBV2 and J is TRBJ2-7; D might be TRBD1 (6 bases). Deletions cut 4 bases from V and 2 bases from J, with 12 bases between. CDR3 length equals 14 residues. Per germline, CDR1 SNHLY and CDR2 FYNNEI.

This sequence joins TRBV27 and TRBJ2-7; D is perhaps TRBD1 (5 bases). Germline lookup yields CDR1 MNHEY and CDR2 SMNVEV (reference sequence). This CDR3 region has 11 residues. V lost 5 bases and J 3 bases, leaving 5 bases between the germline ends. The CDR3 sequence is CASSTGYEQYF. CDR3 nucleotide sequence: TGTGCCAGCAGTACAGGCTACGAGCAGTACTTC.

The chain is built from TRBV15 and TRBJ2-1, with a possible D match to TRBD2 (7 bases). Germline CDR1 and CDR2: LNHNV and YYDKDF (reference sequence). The CDR3 runs 14 residues. Trimming cost V 3 bases and J 5 bases, with 11 bases left between them. Here the CDR3 reads CATSSGGGHNEQFF. The CDR3 coding sequence is TGTGCCACCAGCAGTGGCGGGGGCCACAATGAGCAGTTCTTC. The full variable domain, in which reference TRBV15 and TRBJ2-1 provide the parts outside the CDR3, is DAMVIQNPRYQVTQFGKPVTLSCSQTLNHNVMYWYQQKSSQAPKLLFHYYDKDFNNEADTPDNFQSRRPNTSFCFLDIRSPGLGDTAMYLCATSSGGGHNEQFFGPGTRLTVL.

The chain combines TRBV14 with TRBJ1-2, with D unresolved. CDR3 length: 15 residues. The germline V and J ends were trimmed by 4 bases and 5 bases, with 17 bases remaining between them. Germline V CDR1 and CDR2: SGHDN, FVKESK. CDR3 loop: CASSLRGSPSYGYTF. The CDR3 region has the DNA TGTGCCAGCAGCCTCCGAGGGTCTCCCTCTTATGGCTACACCTTC.

V and J are TRBV15 and TRBJ1-2; D ambiguous. Germline V lookup: CDR1 LNHNV, CDR2 YYDKDF (reference sequence). The CDR3 runs to 15 residues. V was shortened by 1 base and J by 5 bases, with 14 bases between the two germline ends. CDR3 residues: CATSRGRDNPYGYTF. DNA of the CDR3: TGTGCCACCAGCAGAGGCCGGGATAACCCTTATGGCTACACCTTC.